The 19 T cell receptor beta chains below all came from one sample that was sequenced in a study of shared clonotypes between healthy human individuals. Profiled with immunoSEQ multiplex PCR; TCRdb holds only in-frame clones, not every one. Of approximately 2,200,000 clones detected, approximately 94% appear once; the ten largest clones hold approximately 1.7%. CD45RO-negative, CCR7-selected cells formed the naive CD8 fraction, which excluded terminally differentiated effector memory CD45RA+ cells. Sequencing was done on a sample of naive CD8+ T cells from PBMCs. The receptors stem from a man aged 18 to 30 in good health. Some clones in this sample may be carry-over from other donors' samples.

This sequence joins TRBV9 and TRBJ2-5, with 8 bases fitting TRBD2. Unmatched junction bases numbered 7, after V lost 4 bases and J lost 5 bases. CDR1 and CDR2 from the germline V gene are SGDLS and YYNGEE. The CDR3 is made up of 14 amino acids. The CDR3 coding sequence is TGTGCCAGCAGCCCAACCGGGGGGGACGAGACCCAGTACTTC. Translation gives CASSPTGGDETQYF.

The V call is TRBV9, the J call TRBJ2-2, with 12 bases fitting TRBD2. The germline V gene has CDR1 SGDLS and CDR2 YYNGEE. The V and J ends lost 0 bases and 6 bases, in that order; junction bases with no gene match: 9. This CDR3 contains 18 residues. CDR3 loop: CASSVVPSGRASSGELFF. CDR3 in DNA: TGTGCCAGCAGCGTAGTCCCTAGCGGGAGGGCCAGTTCCGGGGAGCTGTTTTTT.

V and J are TRBV28 and TRBJ2-7; TRBD2 aligns across 7 bases. V trimming: 2 bases; J trimming: 7 bases; junction bases outside the gene matches: 17. The CDR3 runs to 17 residues. CDR1 and CDR2 from the germline V gene are MDHEN and SYDVKM. As DNA, the CDR3 is TGTGCCAGCAGTTTAGGGGACTACGAGAACAAACCCGGAGAGCAGTACTTC. Translation: CASSLGDYENKPGEQYF.

On this clone: This sample includes further DNA sequences coding for the same CDR3. The V and J genes are TRBV7-3 and TRBJ2-3, with a tentative D call TRBD1 (5 bases). The V end lost 0 bases, the J end lost 5 bases, and 9 bases lay between the germline ends. Per the germline V gene, CDR1 is SGHTA and CDR2 is FQGTGA. The CDR3 length is 14 residues. CDR3 nucleotides: TGTGCCAGCAGCTTAACCAGGGCAGGAGATACGCAGTATTTT. Protein sequence: CASSLTRAGDTQYF.

The chain joins TRBV7-8 to TRBJ2-3; D may be TRBD2 (7 bases). V was pared by 1 base and J by 5 bases, with 16 bases between. The length of the CDR3 is 16 residues. The germline V gene encodes CDR1 SGHVS and CDR2 FQNEAQ. CDR3 sequence (DNA): TGTGCCAGCAGCTTAGGGGAGGGGGGGGCACGAGATACGCAGTATTTT. It yields the protein CASSLGEGGARDTQYF.

This chain connects TRBV28 to TRBJ2-3; D might be TRBD1 (6 bases). Germline assignment: CDR1 MDHEN and CDR2 SYDVKM. The CDR3 is made up of 16 amino acids. Trimming shortened V by 4 bases and J by 2 bases, and 16 bases separated the two germline ends. CDR3 sequence reads: CASSSTGLYYTDTQYF. The CDR3 DNA is TGTGCCAGCAGTTCGACAGGCCTCTACTACACAGATACGCAGTATTTT.

The chain uses TRBV5-6 and TRBJ2-7, with 7 bases fitting TRBD2. The length of the CDR3 is 17 residues. Germline V gives CDR1 SGHDT, CDR2 YYEEEE. After removal of 0 bases from V and 0 bases from J, the junction contained 9 bases not matched to a gene. The CDR3 DNA reads TGTGCCAGCAGCTTGGAACTAGCGAACACCAGCTCCTACGAGCAGTACTTC. It translates to CASSLELANTSSYEQYF.

The genes are TRBV18 and TRBJ2-1, with 11 bases fitting TRBD2. The CDR3 is 16 amino acids. V lost 5 bases to trimming and J lost 0 bases; unmatched junction nucleotides: 3. Germline V CDR1 and CDR2: KGHSH, LQKENI. In DNA form, the CDR3 reads TGTGCCAGCTCAATGACTAGCGGGACCTCCTACAATGAGCAGTTCTTC. This codes for CASSMTSGTSYNEQFF.

The chain links TRBV7-8 to TRBJ2-6; the D gene could be TRBD1 or TRBD2 (5 bases each). This CDR3 comprises 17 residues. The V gene's germline CDR1 is SGHVS and CDR2 FQNEAQ. Trimming pared 6 bases from V and 2 bases from J, leaving 17 bases between. The CDR3 region is CASSTLPGQAGANVLTF. CDR3 coding DNA: TGTGCCAGCAGTACCCTTCCGGGGCAGGCTGGGGCCAACGTCCTGACTTTC. The full variable domain, its missing parts supplied by reference TRBV7-8 and TRBJ2-6, is GAGVSQSPRYKVAKRGQDVALRCDPISGHVSLFWYQQALGQGPEFLTYFQNEAQLDKSGLPSDRFFAERPEGSVSTLKIQRTQQEDSAVYLCASSTLPGQAGANVLTFGAGSRLTVL.

The CDR3: CAISVSPASTYEQYF. The CDR3 nucleotides are TGTGCCATCAGTGTTTCTCCGGCTTCGACCTACGAGCAGTACTTC. The chain is built from TRBV10-3 and TRBJ2-7; D not certain. This CDR3 region has 15 residues. V dropped 4 bases and J dropped 2 bases, with 15 bases sitting between them. CDR1 and CDR2 (germline): ENHRY, SYGVKD.

The chain recombines TRBV7-6 with TRBJ2-7; D might be TRBD1 or TRBD2, each matching 5 bases. V gave up 6 bases and J gave up 7 bases, with 13 bases separating them. The CDR3 covers 12 residues. CDR1 is SGHVS, CDR2 FNYEAQ, per germline. The CDR3, as DNA: TGTGCCAGCAGGGGGCGGTCGGGAGAGCAGTACTTC. Its translation is CASRGRSGEQYF.

As for this clone: Other DNA sequences in this specimen translate into the identical CDR3. CDR3 nucleotide sequence: TGTGCCAGCAGCTTGGGAGGCCATGAGCAGTTCTTC. Translation: CASSLGGHEQFF. The chain combines TRBV5-6 with TRBJ2-1, with unresolved D. The germline V and J ends were trimmed by 0 bases and 8 bases, with 6 bases remaining between them. Germline loops: CDR1 SGHDT, CDR2 YYEEEE. The CDR3 has 12 residues.

CDR3 amino acids: CASSLGGSAGGEQYF. DNA of the CDR3: TGTGCCAGCAGCTTAGGCGGGAGTGCCGGGGGCGAGCAGTACTTC. The chain uses TRBV7-9 and TRBJ2-7, with 7 bases that match TRBD2. Losses at the gene ends were 1 base for V and 6 bases for J; bases not matched to a gene: 9. The CDR3 has 15 residues. Germline lookup yields CDR1 SEHNR and CDR2 FQNEAQ (reference sequence).

The chain recombines TRBV7-9 with TRBJ2-5; the match to TRBD1 covers 7 bases. V trimming: 5 bases; J trimming: 0 bases; junction bases outside the gene matches: 9. Per germline, CDR1 SEHNR and CDR2 FQNEAQ (reference sequence). CDR3 length equals 16 residues. CDR3 DNA sequence: TGTGCCAGCAGCAGTAACAGGGGATTTAACCAAGAGACCCAGTACTTC. Encoded protein: CASSSNRGFNQETQYF.

This clone has only one observation. V gene TRBV27 combines with J gene TRBJ2-1, with D perhaps TRBD1 (6 bases). Germline CDR1 MNHEY, CDR2 SMNVEV (reference sequence). The CDR3 spans 13 residues. Trimming pared 2 bases from V and 15 bases from J, leaving 17 bases between. The CDR3 coding sequence is TGTGCCAGCAGTTTACAGAAAATGGGACACCCGTTCTTC. Protein sequence: CASSLQKMGHPFF.

The V call is TRBV27, the J call TRBJ1-5; a possible D gene is TRBD1 (5 bases). The germline gives CDR1 MNHEY, CDR2 SMNVEV (reference sequence). V dropped 5 bases and J dropped 0 bases, with 8 bases sitting between them. There are 14 residues in the CDR3. The chain's CDR3 is CASSGRDSNQPQHF. The CDR3 coding sequence is TGTGCCAGCAGTGGCAGGGATAGCAATCAGCCCCAGCATTTT.

The chain employs TRBV5-5 and TRBJ2-5; tentative D call: TRBD1 (5 bases). Trimming cost V 5 bases and J 4 bases, with 18 bases left between them. The CDR3 covers 15 residues. Germline CDR1 is SGHKS and CDR2 is YYEKEE (reference sequence). The CDR3 sequence is CASRLGPRKGETQYF. CDR3 DNA sequence: TGTGCCAGCAGGCTGGGGCCCCGGAAGGGAGAGACCCAGTACTTC.

This chain joins TRBV7-9 and TRBJ2-7; D remains unclear. V was trimmed by 5 bases and J by 3 bases, leaving 8 bases between them. CDR1 is SEHNR and CDR2 is FQNEAQ in the germline V gene (reference sequence). CDR3 size: 12 residues. DNA of the CDR3: TGTGCCAGCAGCCAACTCATCTACGAGCAGTACTTC. Residues: CASSQLIYEQYF. The entire variable domain, with the rest obtained from reference TRBV7-9 and TRBJ2-7, is as follows: DTGVSQNPRHKITKRGQNVTFRCDPISEHNRLYWYRQTLGQGPEFLTYFQNEAQLEKSRLLSDRFSAERPKGSFSTLEIQRTEQGDSAMYLCASSQLIYEQYFGPGTRLTVT.

The rearrangement joins TRBV28 to TRBJ2-3; 7 bases agree with TRBD1. V gave up 8 bases and J gave up 2 bases; unmatched junction bases: 4. CDR1 and CDR2 (germline): MDHEN, SYDVKM. The CDR3 loop spans 13 amino acids. The CDR3 sequence is CASSDRITDTQYF. CDR3 coding DNA: TGTGCCAGCTCGGACAGGATCACAGATACGCAGTATTTT.